This T cell receptor (beta chain) was identified during a study of CD8+ T cells in alopecia areata. Study-level information: Oral tofacitinib (5 to 10 mg twice daily) was administered to treated patients. Percentage of affected scalp area was the basis on which treated patients' severity was scored.

Sequencing relied on a cDNA template that was reverse transcribed from extracted RNA. Produced via immunoSEQ multiplex PCR; TCRdb's table is partial and in-frame only. The repertoire includes under 300,000 clones, 60% of them detected once, and 0.75% to 0.95% sits in the top ten. Notes on the study in general: Higher clonality and more expanded CD8+ clones appeared in lesional than normal scalp.

As to this clone: The antigen is unknown.

Treatment meaning: oral pan-JAK inhibitor, 5-10 mg twice daily. Lesional scalp tissue (obtained by punch biopsy) and peripheral blood were collected from alopecia areata patients. CDR1 is SGHNT, CDR2 YYREEE, per germline (reference sequence). The CDR3 covers 15 residues. V lost 6 bases to trimming and J lost 3 bases; unmatched junction nucleotides: 7. The sequence was collected from a human donor with alopecia areata. The V and J genes are TRBV5-4 and TRBJ2-3, with 10 bases aligning to TRBD1. The sample in question was CD4+ T cells sorted from blood, obtained around week 54, from a patient treated with tofacitinib. The CDR3 DNA is TGTGCCAGCACCCTGGACAGGGGGAAGACAGATACGCAGTATTTT. Translated: CASTLDRGKTDTQYF.